This T cell receptor (beta chain) was captured by sequencing in a study of shared clonotypes between healthy human individuals. Study-level information: The study used three CD4 naive, three CD4 memory, two CD8 naive and one CD8 memory plate per donor.

The assay was immunoSEQ multiplex PCR, and TCRdb's table has in-frame clones only and misses some. The sample yields more than 2 million clones, roughly 95% seen once. Losses at the gene ends were 2 bases for V and 7 bases for J; bases not matched to a gene: 7. Germline CDR1 SGHTA, CDR2 FQGNSA. CDR3 length: 15 residues. The TCR was taken from a man in his late teens or twenties in good health. Sequencing used naive CD4+ T cells sorted from blood. Regarding subset: CD45RA+ positively selected. The chain employs TRBV7-2 and TRBJ2-1, with TRBD1 identical over 8 bases. CDR3 nucleotide sequence: TGTGCCAGCAGCTTATACTCCACAGGGGGTAATGAGCAGTTCTTC. This gives the protein CASSLYSTGGNEQFF.